The 2 T cell receptor beta chains below were found in one sample sequenced in a study of neurological immune-mediated disorders. TCRdb used MiXCR to reprocess the 5' RACE reads, holding one entry per CDR3 protein. The data contain approximately 66,000 distinct CDR3 sequences, roughly 3.2% of them singletons. Sequencing input: PBMCs. The receptors originated from a man aged 40-49 years with multiple sclerosis.

With respect to this clonotype: With a much larger clone just one base away, this may be a read error. The rearrangement links TRBV5-1 to TRBJ2-1, with 7 bases aligning to TRBD1. Trimming cost V 4 bases and J 5 bases; bases outside gene matches: 9. CDR1 is SGHRS, CDR2 YFSETQ, per germline. The CDR3 is made up of 15 amino acids. CDR3 region: CASSPRDSTHNEQFF. CDR3 bases: TGCGCCAGCAGCCCCCGGGACAGTACCCACAATGAGCAGTTCTTC.

The table lists this clonotype with a few counts. CDR3 sequence: CASSLLLAPLEDEQFF. In DNA form, the CDR3 reads TGTGCCAGCAGCCTCCTACTAGCTCCCCTAGAAGATGAGCAGTTCTTC. This chain connects TRBV7-6 to TRBJ2-1; the D gene is possibly TRBD2 (6 bases). CDR1 and CDR2 from the germline V gene are SGHVS and FNYEAQ. CDR3 length: 16 residues. Between the trimmed V and J ends, which lost 5 bases and 8 bases, there was a span of 22 bases. Based on the CDR3 plus reference TRBV7-6 and TRBJ2-1, the full variable domain is GAGVSQSPRYKVTKRGQDVALRCDPISGHVSLYWYRQALGQGPEFLTYFNYEAQQDKSGLPNDRFSAERPEGSISTLTIQRTEQRDSAMYRCASSLLLAPLEDEQFFGPGTRLTVL.